A selection of T cell receptor beta chains follows, all from one sample in a study of cytomegalovirus exposure and HLA in healthy donors. Assay used: immunoSEQ multiplex PCR; TCRdb lists only in-frame clones, some missing. The table lists approximately 82,000 clones, 95% of them singletons. Sequencing was carried out using PBMCs. Every receptor here comes from a woman aged 18-29 years in good health and CMV-seronegative. The CDR3 runs from the conserved cysteine through the conserved F or W. The order of the fields is D gene, V gene, J gene, clone size, CDR3 protein, CDR3 DNA. A D gene is named only where the DNA matches it firmly. Clone size is shown for a subset of rows, as once, few, many or a class of expanded clone.

d_gene: .; v_gene: TRBV4-1; j_gene: TRBJ1-5; abundance: .; CDR3aa: CASSQQTGSHSNQPQHF; CDR3nt: TGCGCCAGCAGCCAACAAACAGGTTCCCATAGCAATCAGCCCCAGCATTTT
d_gene: TRBD1; v_gene: TRBV2; j_gene: TRBJ1-1; abundance: .; CDR3aa: CASKDDRAEAFF; CDR3nt: TGTGCCAGCAAAGACGACAGGGCTGAAGCTTTCTTT
d_gene: TRBD1; v_gene: TRBV5-8; j_gene: TRBJ1-4; abundance: .; CDR3aa: CASSLRQGGEKLFF; CDR3nt: TGTGCCAGCAGCCTTCGACAGGGAGGAGAAAAACTGTTTTTT
d_gene: TRBD1; v_gene: TRBV10-2; j_gene: TRBJ1-2; abundance: .; CDR3aa: CASSRTGGNYGYTF; CDR3nt: TGCGCCAGCAGCCGGACAGGGGGGAACTATGGCTACACCTTC
d_gene: TRBD1; v_gene: TRBV13; j_gene: TRBJ1-1; abundance: .; CDR3aa: CASTTKGAGRRTEAFF; CDR3nt: TGTGCCAGCACCACTAAGGGGGCAGGGCGGAGAACTGAAGCTTTCTTT
d_gene: TRBD1; v_gene: TRBV4-1; j_gene: TRBJ2-2; abundance: .; CDR3aa: CASSQLQGAGELFF; CDR3nt: TGCGCCAGCAGCCAATTACAGGGGGCCGGGGAGCTGTTTTTT
d_gene: .; v_gene: TRBV9; j_gene: TRBJ1-6; abundance: .; CDR3aa: CASSVGVSPLHF; CDR3nt: TGTGCCAGCAGCGTAGGCGTTTCACCCCTCCACTTT
d_gene: .; v_gene: TRBV2; j_gene: TRBJ2-3; abundance: .; CDR3aa: CASSPLRMGTDTQYF; CDR3nt: TGTGCCAGCAGTCCCCTCAGGATGGGCACAGATACGCAGTATTTT
d_gene: TRBD2; v_gene: TRBV9; j_gene: TRBJ2-2; abundance: .; CDR3aa: CASSVSGGVTGELFF; CDR3nt: TGTGCCAGCAGCGTAAGCGGGGGAGTTACCGGGGAGCTGTTTTTT
d_gene: .; v_gene: TRBV6-5; j_gene: TRBJ2-1; abundance: .; CDR3aa: CASGHRHEQFF; CDR3nt: TGTGCCAGCGGACATAGGCATGAGCAGTTCTTC
d_gene: .; v_gene: TRBV5-4; j_gene: TRBJ1-5; abundance: .; CDR3aa: CASSLRGQPQHF; CDR3nt: TGTGCCAGCAGCTTACGCGGTCAGCCCCAGCATTTT
d_gene: .; v_gene: TRBV2; j_gene: TRBJ2-3; abundance: .; CDR3aa: CASTPTWAPDTQYF; CDR3nt: TGTGCCAGCACTCCCACGTGGGCCCCAGATACGCAGTATTTT
d_gene: TRBD1; v_gene: TRBV29-1; j_gene: TRBJ1-2; abundance: .; CDR3aa: CSGQGEDYGYTF; CDR3nt: TGCAGCGGACAGGGAGAGGATTATGGCTACACCTTC
d_gene: TRBD2; v_gene: TRBV10-3; j_gene: TRBJ2-5; abundance: .; CDR3aa: CATRLAEKAETQYF; CDR3nt: TGTGCCACCAGACTAGCGGAGAAGGCGGAGACCCAGTACTTC
d_gene: .; v_gene: TRBV27; j_gene: TRBJ1-3; abundance: .; CDR3aa: CASSFHLSRQAGNTIYF; CDR3nt: TGTGCCAGCAGTTTCCATCTTTCTCGACAGGCAGGAAACACCATATATTTT
d_gene: .; v_gene: TRBV7-8; j_gene: TRBJ2-1; abundance: .; CDR3aa: CASSLGGGEQFF; CDR3nt: TGTGCCAGCAGCTTAGGAGGCGGCGAGCAGTTCTTC
d_gene: .; v_gene: TRBV9; j_gene: TRBJ1-1; abundance: .; CDR3aa: CASSVEGQFNTEAFF; CDR3nt: TGTGCCAGCAGCGTAGAAGGACAGTTTAACACTGAAGCTTTCTTT
d_gene: .; v_gene: TRBV13; j_gene: TRBJ1-2; abundance: .; CDR3aa: CASSLQYGYTF; CDR3nt: TGTGCCAGCAGCTTACAGTATGGCTACACCTTC
d_gene: TRBD1; v_gene: TRBV4-1; j_gene: TRBJ2-2; abundance: .; CDR3aa: CASSPGTGAGTGELFF; CDR3nt: TGCGCCAGCAGCCCCGGGACAGGGGCTGGCACCGGGGAGCTGTTTTTT
d_gene: TRBD2; v_gene: TRBV7-2; j_gene: TRBJ2-5; abundance: .; CDR3aa: CASSGTLAGMGETQYF; CDR3nt: TGTGCCAGCAGCGGCACCCTAGCGGGAATGGGGGAGACCCAGTACTTC
d_gene: TRBD1; v_gene: TRBV6-5; j_gene: TRBJ2-7; abundance: once; CDR3aa: CASSYRDRGGYEQYF; CDR3nt: TGTGCCAGCAGTTACCGGGACAGGGGGGGGTACGAGCAGTACTTC
d_gene: .; v_gene: TRBV30; j_gene: TRBJ1-2; abundance: .; CDR3aa: CAWSLTGGGYTF; CDR3nt: TGTGCCTGGAGCCTGACAGGAGGTGGCTACACCTTC
d_gene: TRBD1; v_gene: TRBV13; j_gene: TRBJ2-5; abundance: .; CDR3aa: CASSSRDRVETQYF; CDR3nt: TGTGCCAGCAGCTCCCGGGACAGGGTTGAGACCCAGTACTTC
d_gene: .; v_gene: TRBV9; j_gene: TRBJ1-2; abundance: .; CDR3aa: CASSVEGSVSGYTF; CDR3nt: TGTGCCAGCAGCGTAGAGGGGTCGGTCTCTGGCTACACCTTC
d_gene: .; v_gene: TRBV6-1; j_gene: TRBJ1-3; abundance: .; CDR3aa: CASSEARQSSGNTIYF; CDR3nt: TGTGCCAGCAGTGAAGCAAGACAGTCCTCTGGAAACACCATATATTTT
d_gene: .; v_gene: TRBV4-3; j_gene: TRBJ1-1; abundance: .; CDR3aa: CASSQVVQDTEAFF; CDR3nt: TGCGCCAGCAGCCAAGTTGTCCAGGACACTGAAGCTTTCTTT
d_gene: .; v_gene: TRBV15; j_gene: TRBJ2-2; abundance: .; CDR3aa: CATSKDGSAPGTGELFF; CDR3nt: TGTGCCACCAGCAAAGACGGGAGTGCCCCGGGCACCGGGGAGCTGTTTTTT
d_gene: TRBD1; v_gene: TRBV4-3; j_gene: TRBJ1-2; abundance: .; CDR3aa: CASSPGDSLHGYTF; CDR3nt: TGCGCCAGCAGCCCGGGGGACAGTCTCCATGGCTACACCTTC
d_gene: .; v_gene: TRBV18; j_gene: TRBJ2-1; abundance: once; CDR3aa: CASSPPQRRASHEQFF; CDR3nt: TGTGCCAGCTCACCGCCCCAGCGTCGAGCCTCCCATGAGCAGTTCTTC
d_gene: .; v_gene: TRBV18; j_gene: TRBJ1-1; abundance: .; CDR3aa: CASSPLPDTEAFF; CDR3nt: TGTGCCAGCTCACCACTTCCGGACACTGAAGCTTTCTTT
d_gene: TRBD2; v_gene: TRBV9; j_gene: TRBJ2-5; abundance: .; CDR3aa: CASSVGVSGGRETQYF; CDR3nt: TGTGCCAGCAGCGTAGGGGTTAGCGGGGGAAGAGAGACCCAGTACTTC
d_gene: .; v_gene: TRBV5-1; j_gene: TRBJ1-6; abundance: .; CDR3aa: CASRRPEVNSPLHF; CDR3nt: TGCGCCAGCAGAAGACCAGAGGTTAATTCACCCCTCCACTTT
d_gene: .; v_gene: TRBV2; j_gene: TRBJ1-1; abundance: .; CDR3aa: CASSGDLGGPGTEAFF; CDR3nt: TGTGCCAGCAGTGGTGACTTGGGGGGGCCGGGGACTGAAGCTTTCTTT
d_gene: .; v_gene: TRBV5-1; j_gene: TRBJ2-2; abundance: .; CDR3aa: CASSWERGPGELFF; CDR3nt: TGCGCCAGCAGCTGGGAAAGGGGCCCCGGGGAGCTGTTTTTT
d_gene: TRBD1; v_gene: TRBV7-9; j_gene: TRBJ1-1; abundance: .; CDR3aa: CASSLGLYRGNTEAFF; CDR3nt: TGTGCCAGCAGCTTAGGGCTGTACAGGGGGAACACTGAAGCTTTCTTT
d_gene: .; v_gene: TRBV28; j_gene: TRBJ1-5; abundance: .; CDR3aa: CASSLGRTVIFYRGQPQHF; CDR3nt: TGTGCCAGCAGTTTGGGGCGGACAGTAATCTTTTATCGGGGTCAGCCCCAGCATTTT
d_gene: .; v_gene: TRBV10-1; j_gene: TRBJ2-3; abundance: .; CDR3aa: CASSSAGGPDTQYF; CDR3nt: TGCGCCAGCAGTTCGGCTGGGGGCCCAGATACGCAGTATTTT
d_gene: .; v_gene: TRBV5-8; j_gene: TRBJ2-3; abundance: .; CDR3aa: CASSLVLVAASTDTQYF; CDR3nt: TGTGCCAGCAGCTTGGTCCTAGTGGCGGCTAGCACAGATACGCAGTATTTT
d_gene: .; v_gene: TRBV29-1; j_gene: TRBJ2-3; abundance: .; CDR3aa: CSVGRGRTSTDTQYF; CDR3nt: TGCAGCGTCGGGCGGGGGCGAACTAGCACAGATACGCAGTATTTT
d_gene: TRBD1; v_gene: TRBV5-6; j_gene: TRBJ2-6; abundance: .; CDR3aa: CASSLRTGVDSGANVLTF; CDR3nt: TGTGCCAGCAGCTTGCGAACAGGGGTCGACTCTGGGGCCAACGTCCTGACTTTC
d_gene: TRBD2; v_gene: TRBV19; j_gene: TRBJ2-7; abundance: .; CDR3aa: CASSRGTSVYEQYF; CDR3nt: TGTGCCAGTAGTAGAGGGACTAGCGTCTACGAGCAGTACTTC
d_gene: TRBD2; v_gene: TRBV2; j_gene: TRBJ2-7; abundance: .; CDR3aa: CASSVGGSYEQYF; CDR3nt: TGTGCCAGCAGTGTGGGAGGGTCCTACGAGCAGTACTTC
d_gene: .; v_gene: TRBV7-8; j_gene: TRBJ1-5; abundance: .; CDR3aa: CASSWGDQPQHF; CDR3nt: TGTGCCAGCAGCTGGGGGGATCAGCCCCAGCATTTT
d_gene: .; v_gene: TRBV28; j_gene: TRBJ1-1; abundance: once; CDR3aa: CASSPPSQVRDTEAFF; CDR3nt: TGTGCCAGCAGTCCCCCCTCTCAGGTGAGGGACACTGAAGCTTTCTTT
d_gene: .; v_gene: TRBV6-5; j_gene: TRBJ2-7; abundance: .; CDR3aa: CASSRQTTYEQYF; CDR3nt: TGTGCCAGCAGTCGACAGACCACCTACGAGCAGTACTTC
d_gene: .; v_gene: TRBV27; j_gene: TRBJ2-1; abundance: .; CDR3aa: CASSFQGFSSYNEQFF; CDR3nt: TGTGCCAGCAGTTTCCAGGGATTTAGCTCCTACAATGAGCAGTTCTTC
d_gene: .; v_gene: TRBV13; j_gene: TRBJ2-5; abundance: .; CDR3aa: CASSITGSQYF; CDR3nt: TGTGCCAGCAGCATCACAGGGTCCCAGTACTTC
d_gene: .; v_gene: TRBV5-1; j_gene: TRBJ2-3; abundance: .; CDR3aa: CASSLAADTQYF; CDR3nt: TGCGCCAGCAGCTTGGCGGCAGATACGCAGTATTTT
d_gene: TRBD2; v_gene: TRBV19; j_gene: TRBJ2-2; abundance: .; CDR3aa: CASSMNGGGKTGELFF; CDR3nt: TGTGCCAGTAGTATGAACGGGGGGGGGAAGACCGGGGAGCTGTTTTTT
d_gene: .; v_gene: TRBV7-9; j_gene: TRBJ1-1; abundance: .; CDR3aa: CASSLSSGNTEAFF; CDR3nt: TGTGCCAGCAGCTTATCCTCGGGAAACACTGAAGCTTTCTTT
d_gene: TRBD2; v_gene: TRBV6-6; j_gene: TRBJ2-7; abundance: .; CDR3aa: CASRPGTSVFYEQYF; CDR3nt: TGTGCCAGCAGACCCGGGACTAGCGTTTTCTACGAGCAGTACTTC
d_gene: .; v_gene: TRBV6-5; j_gene: TRBJ2-2; abundance: once; CDR3aa: CASSSSGTTTGELFF; CDR3nt: TGTGCCAGCAGTTCCTCCGGGACAACGACCGGGGAGCTGTTTTTT
d_gene: TRBD1; v_gene: TRBV4-1; j_gene: TRBJ1-2; abundance: .; CDR3aa: CASSLTDRAAVSLGYTF; CDR3nt: TGCGCCAGCAGCCTTACGGACAGGGCGGCAGTCAGCCTTGGCTACACCTTC
d_gene: TRBD1; v_gene: TRBV6-5; j_gene: TRBJ2-7; abundance: .; CDR3aa: CASSQDRGSYEQYF; CDR3nt: TGTGCCAGCAGTCAGGACAGGGGGTCCTACGAGCAGTACTTC
d_gene: .; v_gene: TRBV10-1; j_gene: TRBJ1-3; abundance: .; CDR3aa: CASSEQWGPGNTIYF; CDR3nt: TGCGCCAGCAGTGAGCAGTGGGGGCCTGGAAACACCATATATTTT